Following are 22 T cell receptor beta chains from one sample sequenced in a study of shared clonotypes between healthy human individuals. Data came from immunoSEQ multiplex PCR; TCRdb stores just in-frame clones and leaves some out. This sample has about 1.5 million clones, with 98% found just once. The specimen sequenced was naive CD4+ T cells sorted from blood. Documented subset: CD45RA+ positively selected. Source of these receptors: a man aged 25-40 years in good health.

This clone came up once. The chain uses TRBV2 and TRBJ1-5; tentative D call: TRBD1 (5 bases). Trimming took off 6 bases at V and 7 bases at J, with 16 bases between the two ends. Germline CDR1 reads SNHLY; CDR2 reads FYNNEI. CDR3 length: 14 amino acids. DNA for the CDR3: TGTGCCAGCAGGGGGGATTTCCCCCAGCAGCCCCAGCATTTT. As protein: CASRGDFPQQPQHF.

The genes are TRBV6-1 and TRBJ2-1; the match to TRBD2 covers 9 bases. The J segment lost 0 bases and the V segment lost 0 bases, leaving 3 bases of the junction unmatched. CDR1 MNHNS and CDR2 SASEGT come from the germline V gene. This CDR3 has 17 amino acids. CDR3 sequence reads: CASSEATSGLSYNEQFF. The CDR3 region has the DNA TGTGCCAGCAGTGAAGCGACTAGCGGTCTCTCCTACAATGAGCAGTTCTTC.

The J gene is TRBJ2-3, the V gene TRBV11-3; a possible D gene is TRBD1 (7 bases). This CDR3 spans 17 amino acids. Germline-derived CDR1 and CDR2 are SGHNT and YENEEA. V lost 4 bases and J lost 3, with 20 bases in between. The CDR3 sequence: CASSYDPTGRRTDTQYF. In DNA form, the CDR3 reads TGTGCCAGCAGCTACGACCCGACAGGGAGGAGAACAGATACGCAGTATTTT. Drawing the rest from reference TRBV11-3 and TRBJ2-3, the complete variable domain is EAGVVQSPRYKIIEKKQPVAFWCNPISGHNTLYWYLQNLGQGPELLIRYENEEAVDDSQLPKDRFSAERLKGVDSTLKIQPAELGDSAVYLCASSYDPTGRRTDTQYFGPGTRLTVL.

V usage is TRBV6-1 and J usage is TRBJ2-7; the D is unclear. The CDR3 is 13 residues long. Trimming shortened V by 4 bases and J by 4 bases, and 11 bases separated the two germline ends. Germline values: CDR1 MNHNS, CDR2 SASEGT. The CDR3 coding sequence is TGTGCCAGCAGTGGCACCGACCGATACGAGCAGTACTTC. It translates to CASSGTDRYEQYF.

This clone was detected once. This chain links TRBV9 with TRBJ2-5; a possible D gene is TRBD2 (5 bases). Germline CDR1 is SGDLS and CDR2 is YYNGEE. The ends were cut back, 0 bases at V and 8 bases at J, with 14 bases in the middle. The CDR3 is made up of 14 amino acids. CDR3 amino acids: CASSVGGGSGTQYF. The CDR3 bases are TGTGCCAGCAGCGTAGGTGGAGGATCTGGAACCCAGTACTTC.

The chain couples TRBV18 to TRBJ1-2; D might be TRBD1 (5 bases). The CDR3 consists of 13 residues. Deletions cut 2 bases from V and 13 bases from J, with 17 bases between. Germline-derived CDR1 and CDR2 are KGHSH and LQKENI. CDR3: CASSPVLGEGATF. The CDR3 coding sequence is TGTGCCAGCTCACCAGTGTTGGGGGAGGGCGCCACCTTC.

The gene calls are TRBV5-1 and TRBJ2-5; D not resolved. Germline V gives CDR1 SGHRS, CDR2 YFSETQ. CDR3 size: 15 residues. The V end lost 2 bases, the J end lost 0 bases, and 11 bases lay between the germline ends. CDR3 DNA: TGCGCCAGCAGCTTCAATGGAAGGGACCAAGAGACCCAGTACTTC. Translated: CASSFNGRDQETQYF.

For the CDR3, the DNA is TGTGCCAGCAGCTTGATGTCGCCCTTGGGGGAGACCCAGTACTTC. Its protein is CASSLMSPLGETQYF. The V and J genes are TRBV11-2 and TRBJ2-5, with no clear D. CDR1 and CDR2 (germline): SGHAT, FQNNGV. V was shortened by 3 bases and J by 5 bases, with 16 bases between the two germline ends. The CDR3 consists of 15 residues.

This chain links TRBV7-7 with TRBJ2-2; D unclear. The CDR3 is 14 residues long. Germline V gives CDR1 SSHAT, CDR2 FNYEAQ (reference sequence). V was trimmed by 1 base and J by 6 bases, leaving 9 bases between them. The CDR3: CASSLGAGAGELFF. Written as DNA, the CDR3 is TGTGCCAGCAGCTTAGGGGCTGGGGCCGGGGAGCTGTTTTTT.

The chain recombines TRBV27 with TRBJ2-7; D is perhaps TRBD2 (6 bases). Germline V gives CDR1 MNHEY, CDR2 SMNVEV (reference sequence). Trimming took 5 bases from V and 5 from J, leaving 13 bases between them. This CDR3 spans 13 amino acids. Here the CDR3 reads CASSPRRRDEQYF. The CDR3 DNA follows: TGTGCCAGCAGTCCCCGGCGGAGGGACGAGCAGTACTTC.

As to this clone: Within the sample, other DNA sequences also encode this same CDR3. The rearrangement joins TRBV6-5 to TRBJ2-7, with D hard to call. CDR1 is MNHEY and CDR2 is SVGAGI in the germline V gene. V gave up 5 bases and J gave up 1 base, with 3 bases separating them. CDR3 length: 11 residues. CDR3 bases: TGTGCCAGCAGTGCTTCCTACGAGCAGTACTTC. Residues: CASSASYEQYF.

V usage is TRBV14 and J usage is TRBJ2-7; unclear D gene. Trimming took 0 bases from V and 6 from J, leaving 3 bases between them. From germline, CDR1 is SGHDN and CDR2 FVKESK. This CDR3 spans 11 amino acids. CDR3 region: CASSQDGEQYF. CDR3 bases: TGTGCCAGCAGCCAAGATGGCGAGCAGTACTTC.

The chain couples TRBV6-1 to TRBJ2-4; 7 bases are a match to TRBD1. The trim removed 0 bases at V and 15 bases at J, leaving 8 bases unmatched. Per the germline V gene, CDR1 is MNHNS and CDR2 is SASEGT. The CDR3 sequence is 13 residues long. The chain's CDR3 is CASSEARQGRGYF. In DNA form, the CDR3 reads TGTGCCAGCAGTGAAGCAAGACAGGGTCGGGGGTACTTC.

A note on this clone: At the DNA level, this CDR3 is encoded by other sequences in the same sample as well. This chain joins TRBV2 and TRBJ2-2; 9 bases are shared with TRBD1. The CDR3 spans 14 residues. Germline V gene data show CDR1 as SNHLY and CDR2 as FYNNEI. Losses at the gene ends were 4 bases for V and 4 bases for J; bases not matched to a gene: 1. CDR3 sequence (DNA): TGTGCCAGCAGTGGACAGGGGGGCACCGGGGAGCTGTTTTTT. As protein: CASSGQGGTGELFF.

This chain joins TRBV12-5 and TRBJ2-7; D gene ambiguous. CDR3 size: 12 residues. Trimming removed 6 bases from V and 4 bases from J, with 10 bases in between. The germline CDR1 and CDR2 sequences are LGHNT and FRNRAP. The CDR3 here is CASGETEYEQYF. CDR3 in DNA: TGTGCTAGTGGGGAGACTGAATACGAGCAGTACTTC.

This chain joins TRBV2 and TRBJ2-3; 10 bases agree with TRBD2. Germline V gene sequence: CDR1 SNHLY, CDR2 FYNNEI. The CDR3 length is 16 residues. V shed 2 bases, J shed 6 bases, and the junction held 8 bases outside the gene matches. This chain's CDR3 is CASSEYPAGGVDTQYF. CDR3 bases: TGTGCCAGCAGTGAATATCCAGCGGGAGGGGTCGATACGCAGTATTTT.

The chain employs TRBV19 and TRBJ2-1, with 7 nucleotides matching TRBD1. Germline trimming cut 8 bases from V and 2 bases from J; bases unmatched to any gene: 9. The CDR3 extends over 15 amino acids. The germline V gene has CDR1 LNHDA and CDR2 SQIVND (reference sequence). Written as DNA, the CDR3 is TGTGCCAGTGCACAGGGGAATGGGGCCTACAATGAGCAGTTCTTC. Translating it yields CASAQGNGAYNEQFF.

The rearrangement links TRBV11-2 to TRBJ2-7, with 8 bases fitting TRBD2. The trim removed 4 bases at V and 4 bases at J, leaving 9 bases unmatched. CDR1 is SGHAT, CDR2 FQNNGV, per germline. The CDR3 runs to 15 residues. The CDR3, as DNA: TGTGCCAGCAGCTCTATGAGCGGGAGACATTACGAGCAGTACTTC. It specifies CASSSMSGRHYEQYF.

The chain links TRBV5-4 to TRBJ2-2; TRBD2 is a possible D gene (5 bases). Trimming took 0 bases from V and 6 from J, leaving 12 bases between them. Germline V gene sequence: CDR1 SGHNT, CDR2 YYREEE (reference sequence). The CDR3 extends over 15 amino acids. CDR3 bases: TGTGCCAGCAGCTTGGGGTGGGAGAGGGCCGGGGAGCTGTTTTTT. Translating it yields CASSLGWERAGELFF.

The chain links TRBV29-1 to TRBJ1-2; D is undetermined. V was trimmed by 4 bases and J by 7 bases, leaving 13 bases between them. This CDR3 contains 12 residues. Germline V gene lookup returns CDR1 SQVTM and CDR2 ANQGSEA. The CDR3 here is CSVGEVLGGYTF. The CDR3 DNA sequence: TGCAGCGTTGGGGAGGTTTTGGGTGGCTACACCTTC. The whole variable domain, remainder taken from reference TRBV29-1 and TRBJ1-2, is SAVISQKPSRDICQRGTSLTIQCQVDSQVTMMFWYRQQPGQSLTLIATANQGSEATYESGFVIDKFPISRPNLTFSTLTVSNMSPEDSSIYLCSVGEVLGGYTFGSGTRLTVV.

CDR3 protein: CASRDRGRTDTQYF. CDR3 nucleotides: TGTGCCAGCAGAGACAGGGGGCGGACAGATACGCAGTATTTT. The chain combines TRBV28 with TRBJ2-3; TRBD1 agrees at 10 bases. Germline V gives CDR1 MDHEN, CDR2 SYDVKM. The CDR3 sequence is 14 residues long. The V and J ends lost 6 bases and 3 bases, in that order; junction bases with no gene match: 3.

Here the CDR3 reads CASSKEQGVLVNEQFF. The DNA for the CDR3 is TGTGCCAGCAGCAAAGAACAGGGGGTCTTGGTCAATGAGCAGTTCTTC. This chain joins TRBV2 and TRBJ2-1; 8 bases agree with TRBD1. The V gene's germline CDR1 is SNHLY and CDR2 FYNNEI. The CDR3 length is 16 residues. V shed 6 bases, J shed 6 bases, and the junction held 13 bases outside the gene matches.